This T cell receptor beta chain was found in a study of blood T cell repertoires in COVID-19. Study background: Donors in the United States, Italy and Spain gave samples during acute or convalescent COVID-19. Sources were T cells, B-cell-depleted T cells, or PBMCs; the material itself was cDNA or gDNA.

Per the authors' pipeline: Nucleated cell number was recorded as an estimate derived from reference gene primer amplification. Profiled with immunoSEQ multiplex PCR; TCRdb holds only in-frame clones, not every one. From that table come the V and J calls and clone size; the DNA was used to work out D and trimming. The sample lists about 45,000 clones; 80% to 90% were seen once. V shed 0 bases and J 5 bases; nucleotides not matched to a gene: 11. Germline V gene lookup returns CDR1 MGHRA and CDR2 YSYEKL. The CDR3 runs to 18 residues. This clone has more than one count but fewer than ten. The source material was peripheral blood. The chain carries TRBV4-1 and TRBJ2-1, with 9 bases lining up with TRBD1. The TCR originated in a human donor in a cohort sampled during active COVID-19. CDR3 amino acids: CASSQDMRTGQGNNEQFF. CDR3 bases: TGCGCCAGCAGCCAAGATATGAGAACGGGACAGGGAAACAATGAGCAGTTCTTC.